This T cell receptor (beta chain) originates from a study of vaccination and CD4 T cells after COVID-19. Study context: Subjects got two shots of BNT162b2 or mRNA-1273 vaccine.

On this clonotype: Its target is unknown.

Oncomine TCR Beta short-read sequencing was applied to DNA from cultured CD4+ T cells. MiXCR, run by TCRdb on the PCR reads, gives a single entry per CDR3 protein. The table shows fewer than 13,000 distinct CDR3 sequences, with under 60% occurring only once. Treatment specified: roughly 11-day PBMC culture with coronavirus spike peptide pools or control peptides (ViraFEST assay). The CDR3 is 16 amino acids. Trimming shortened V by 3 bases and J by 3 bases, and 17 bases separated the two germline ends. Germline V gene sequence: CDR1 MGHDK, CDR2 SYGVNS. Overall study results and limits: Early timepoints after natural infection were not analyzed in these convalescent patients.

This chain joins TRBV25-1 and TRBJ1-2; tentative D call: TRBD1 (5 bases). Input material: CD4+ T cells from blood, cultured in vitro. This receptor was taken from a human donor who had recovered from COVID-19. The DNA for the CDR3 is TGTGCCAGCAGTGATCTCTCGGGACGGCTCTACTATGGCTACACCTTC. It translates to CASSDLSGRLYYGYTF.